This T cell receptor (beta chain) is drawn from a study of response to subunit inactivated influenza vaccine. V gave up 6 bases and J gave up 9 bases; unmatched junction bases: 3. This CDR3 has 13 residues. CDR1 and CDR2 from the germline V gene are SGHTA and FQGNSA. TCRdb re-analysed the RT-PCR reads in MiXCR, keeping a single row per CDR3 protein. The data contain about 780,000 distinct CDR3 sequences, 18% of them seen just once; the ten biggest clones take up about a tenth. This clonotype has a count of ten or more. Antigen unknown. Findings and limits, study-wide: Few additional T cells are recruited per seasonal influenza vaccination, authors suggested.

Sequences were derived from PBMCs from blood, sampled around 5 days after vaccination. The TCR sequence derives from a man in his fifties who received an inactivated influenza vaccine. The chain employs TRBV7-2 and TRBJ1-6, with 9 bases aligning to TRBD1. CDR3 nucleotides: TGTGCCAGCAGTGTGGACAGGGGTTCACCCCTCCACTTT. Translation gives CASSVDRGSPLHF. Full variable domain (outside the CDR3, taken from reference TRBV7-2 and TRBJ1-6): GAGVSQSPSNKVTEKGKDVELRCDPISGHTALYWYRQSLGQGLEFLIYFQGNSAPDKSGLPSDRFSAERTGGSVSTLTIQRTQQEDSAVYLCASSVDRGSPLHFGNGTRLTVT.